This section outlines one TCR beta chain sequence together with its context. No antigen is known for it. This sample was taken from a study of pediatric ulcerative colitis. General observations from the study: Acute severe colitis showed lower rectal diversity from clonal expansions. A couple of rectal CDR3 clonotypes occurred in all ulcerative colitis patients.

During colonoscopy, one to two rectal pinch biopsies were collected. Here immunoSEQ multiplex PCR was the method, and the copy in TCRdb shows in-frame clones only, minus some. This table holds 15,000 to 20,000 clones, over 65% found once. This receptor was identified in a boy younger than 18 with moderate ulcerative colitis. The sequenced material came from gut tissue.

CDR3 protein: CASSPRGDSYTF. The CDR3 DNA sequence: TGTGCCAGCTCACCACGGGGGGACAGCTACACCTTC. V is TRBV18 and J is TRBJ1-2, with D tentatively TRBD1 (6 bases). Looked up from germline, CDR1 is KGHSH and CDR2 is LQKENI. The CDR3 runs to 12 residues. V dropped 1 base and J dropped 9 bases, with 9 bases sitting between them.